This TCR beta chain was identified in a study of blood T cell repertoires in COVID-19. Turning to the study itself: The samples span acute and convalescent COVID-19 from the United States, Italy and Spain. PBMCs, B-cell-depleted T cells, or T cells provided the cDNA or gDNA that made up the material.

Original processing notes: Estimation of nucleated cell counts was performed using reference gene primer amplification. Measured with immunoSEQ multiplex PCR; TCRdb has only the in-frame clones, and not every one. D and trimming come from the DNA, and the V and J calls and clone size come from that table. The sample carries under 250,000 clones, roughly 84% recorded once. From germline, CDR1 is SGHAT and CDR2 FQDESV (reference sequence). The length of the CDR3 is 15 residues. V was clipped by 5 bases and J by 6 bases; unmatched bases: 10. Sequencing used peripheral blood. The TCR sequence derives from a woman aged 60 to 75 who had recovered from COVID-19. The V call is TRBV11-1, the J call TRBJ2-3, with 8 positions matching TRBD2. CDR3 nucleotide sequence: TGTGCCAGCAGCGAAGCCCAGCGGGGGTTCGATACGCAGTATTTT. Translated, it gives CASSEAQRGFDTQYF.